This record covers a single T cell receptor (beta chain). V lost 2 bases, J lost 8 bases, and 13 bases lay in between. The CDR3 covers 13 residues. Germline assignment: CDR1 SGHRS and CDR2 YFSETQ. This sample was included in a study of OX40 agonist ivuxolimab in advanced cancers. Whole-study context: Dosing consisted of intravenous ivuxolimab at 0.01 to 10 mg/kg every 2 weeks.

Profiled with immunoSEQ multiplex PCR; TCRdb holds only in-frame clones, not every one. The table records about 76,000 clones, under 90% of them present only once. This material consisted of CD4+ or CD8+ T cells sorted from blood, taken in a trial of the OX40 agonist ivuxolimab. The J gene is TRBJ1-2, the V gene TRBV5-1; TRBD1 is a possible D gene (6 bases). The TCR originated in an adult with an advanced solid tumor such as melanoma, head and neck, liver or kidney cancer. In DNA form, the CDR3 reads TGCGCCAGCAGCTTCCCAGGGGCGCGAGGCTACACCTTC. The encoded protein is CASSFPGARGYTF.